Listed below are T cell receptor beta chains from one sample, sequenced in a study of shared clonotypes between healthy human individuals. Clones were sequenced by immunoSEQ multiplex PCR, and TCRdb holds only the in-frame ones, with some missing. The sample has about 2,100,000 clones; roughly 91% are singletons. The source material was naive CD8+ T cells from PBMCs. Every receptor here comes from a man aged 18-30 years in good health. Some clones in this sample may be carry-over from other donors' samples. Each CDR3 is given with its conserved first and last residue. The order of the fields is clone size, D gene, V gene, J gene, CDR3 DNA, CDR3 protein. The D gene is left open where the match is weak. Some rows mark clone size as missing; the rest say once, few, many or name a class of expanded clone.

NA	NA	TRBV7-2	TRBJ2-1	TGTGCCAGCAGCTTAGCAGGGGACGGCGGGGATGAGCAGTTCTTC	CASSLAGDGGDEQFF
NA	TRBD1	TRBV5-1	TRBJ1-1	TGCGCCAGCAGCCAGGGACAGTCGAACACTGAAGCTTTCTTT	CASSQGQSNTEAFF
NA	TRBD2	TRBV28	TRBJ2-7	TGTGCCAGCAGTTTTGGGGGGGACGAGCAGTACTTC	CASSFGGDEQYF
NA	NA	TRBV9	TRBJ2-1	TGTGCCAGCAGCCTGCACAATGAGCAGTTCTTC	CASSLHNEQFF
NA	NA	TRBV19	TRBJ2-7	TGTGCCAGTAGTAGAGACCTTCGGGAGCAGTACTTC	CASSRDLREQYF
NA	NA	TRBV18	TRBJ2-1	TGTGCCAGCTCACCAGGTCATGAGCAGTTCTTC	CASSPGHEQFF
once	NA	TRBV6-5	TRBJ1-5	TGTGCCAGCAGTTACGCGATAGGTTGGCAGCCCCAGCATTTT	CASSYAIGWQPQHF
NA	NA	TRBV5-1	TRBJ1-1	TGCGCCAGCAGCCTCAGCGGGGGGCTCACTGAAGCTTTCTTT	CASSLSGGLTEAFF
once	TRBD1	TRBV11-2	TRBJ1-1	TGTGCCAGCAGCTTATATCAGGACAGGATATGGAAAACTGAAGCTTTCTTT	CASSLYQDRIWKTEAFF
once	NA	TRBV28	TRBJ1-2	TGTGCCAGCAGTTTTGCCGACAGTGGACCCTATGGCTACACCTTC	CASSFADSGPYGYTF
NA	TRBD2	TRBV7-9	TRBJ2-1	TGTGCCAGCAGCTCCGCCGCTAGCGGGAGGCTCAATGAGCAGTTCTTC	CASSSAASGRLNEQFF
once	NA	TRBV28	TRBJ2-7	TGTGCCAGCAGTTTATATGGGGATCCTCAGTCCGAGCAGTACTTC	CASSLYGDPQSEQYF
NA	NA	TRBV4-3	TRBJ2-4	TGCGCCAGCAGCCAGGGTTCGGGGGCGTGGAACATTCAGTACTTC	CASSQGSGAWNIQYF
NA	NA	TRBV28	TRBJ2-7	TGTGCCAGCAGTTTGGACAGTTACGAGCAGTACTTC	CASSLDSYEQYF
NA	TRBD2	TRBV7-2	TRBJ2-7	TGTGCCAGCAGCCCTGACCTTGGACTAGTCGACTACGAGCAGTACTTC	CASSPDLGLVDYEQYF
NA	NA	TRBV9	TRBJ2-7	TGTGCCAGCAGCGTGGGCCTCAGCCAGAACGAGCAGTACTTC	CASSVGLSQNEQYF
NA	TRBD2	TRBV19	TRBJ2-1	TGTGCCAGTAGTATTAGGCGAGCGGGAATTGAGCAGTTCTTC	CASSIRRAGIEQFF
NA	NA	TRBV27	TRBJ1-2	TGTGCCAGCAGTTTATCGAGCAGCGGGAAAGGGGGCTACACCTTC	CASSLSSSGKGGYTF
NA	NA	TRBV10-1	TRBJ2-2	TGCGCCCCAAGGCCCCACACCGGGGAGCTGTTTTTT	CAPRPHTGELFF
NA	NA	TRBV5-1	TRBJ2-7	TGCGCCAGCAGCTTACATACAGGGAACGAGCAGTACTTC	CASSLHTGNEQYF
NA	TRBD1	TRBV7-9	TRBJ2-7	TGTGCCAGCAGGACAGGGGGCACGTACGAGCAGTACTTC	CASRTGGTYEQYF
NA	NA	TRBV7-9	TRBJ1-3	TGTGCCAGCAGCTTAGGGTCCTACTCTGGAAACACCATATATTTT	CASSLGSYSGNTIYF
NA	TRBD1	TRBV18	TRBJ2-7	TGTGCCAGCTCACTTGTCACGACGCCGGGACAGAATTACGAGCAGTACTTC	CASSLVTTPGQNYEQYF
NA	NA	TRBV28	TRBJ1-2	TGTGCCAGCAGTTTATCCCCACAGGGTCGGGAGAGCTACACCTTC	CASSLSPQGRESYTF
NA	NA	TRBV30	TRBJ2-7	TGTGCCTGGACCAACTTGAGGGAAGGGTCCTACGAGCAGTACTTC	CAWTNLREGSYEQYF
NA	TRBD1	TRBV7-6	TRBJ1-1	TGTGCCAGCAGCCCTAGACAGGGGGCGAGGGCTGAAGCTTTCTTT	CASSPRQGARAEAFF
NA	TRBD2	TRBV27	TRBJ2-1	TGTGCCAGCAGCGCAGGTTTCGGACTAGCGGCCAATGAGCAGTTCTTC	CASSAGFGLAANEQFF
NA	TRBD2	TRBV5-1	TRBJ2-7	TGCGCCAGCAGCTTCGGACTAGCGAGAGCCTACGAGCAGTACTTC	CASSFGLARAYEQYF
NA	TRBD2	TRBV28	TRBJ2-7	TGTGCCAGCAGTTCCCGGGAACTAGCGGGCCCCTCCTACGAGCAGTACTTC	CASSSRELAGPSYEQYF
NA	NA	TRBV5-8	TRBJ1-1	TGCTTCAGCCGACGTAACGCAGGGTGGAACACTGAAGCTTTCTTT	CFSRRNAGWNTEAFF
NA	TRBD2	TRBV9	TRBJ2-1	TGTGCCAGCAGCTCCCCATTAGCGGGAGGAACCTACAATGAGCAGTTCTTC	CASSSPLAGGTYNEQFF
few	NA	TRBV27	TRBJ2-7	TGTGCCAGCAGTTCCAGCTACGAGCAGTACTTC	CASSSSYEQYF
NA	NA	TRBV2	TRBJ2-1	TGTGCCAGCAGTGAAATTGGGGCCCCAAACGTTTACAATGAGCAGTTCTTC	CASSEIGAPNVYNEQFF
NA	TRBD1	TRBV9	TRBJ2-2	TGTGCCAGCAGCGTATCCCCGGGACAGCAGAACACCGGGGAGCTGTTTTTT	CASSVSPGQQNTGELFF
NA	NA	TRBV27	TRBJ2-2	TGTGCCAGCGGGACACACTTGACCGGGGAGCTGTTTTTT	CASGTHLTGELFF
NA	NA	TRBV5-6	TRBJ2-1	TGTGCCAGCAGGCTCCTATCGGAGCAGTTCTTC	CASRLLSEQFF
NA	TRBD2	TRBV30	TRBJ2-7	TGTGCCTGGAGTCAGCCTAGCGGGGAATACGAGCAGTACTTC	CAWSQPSGEYEQYF
NA	NA	TRBV7-9	TRBJ1-6	TGTGCCAGCAGCCCGGGGGGGAGCTCCTATAATTCACCCCTCCACTTT	CASSPGGSSYNSPLHF
once	NA	TRBV15	TRBJ2-1	TGTGCCACCAGCAGAGAGGGCGGGATGGTCTACAATGAGCAGTTCTTC	CATSREGGMVYNEQFF
NA	NA	TRBV5-4	TRBJ2-7	TGTGCCAGCAGCTCCACAGGGAGCCACGAGCAGTACTTC	CASSSTGSHEQYF
NA	NA	TRBV19	TRBJ2-7	TGTGCCAGTAGTCCTCTAAGGCGGGGACCAAAGGACGAGCAGTACTTC	CASSPLRRGPKDEQYF
NA	TRBD1	TRBV6-1	TRBJ1-5	TGTGCCAGACGGGACAGGGTAAGTGTTCAGCCCCAGCATTTT	CARRDRVSVQPQHF
NA	NA	TRBV6-6	TRBJ2-1	TGTGCCAGCAGCCAGATGGGGGATGCGCAGTTCTTC	CASSQMGDAQFF
NA	NA	TRBV6-1	TRBJ1-5	TGTGCCAGCAGTACTCCGCCCCAGCATTTT	CASSTPPQHF
NA	NA	TRBV5-8	TRBJ2-1	TGTGCCAGCAGCTTGTTAGAGTCTCTTGAGCAGTTCTTC	CASSLLESLEQFF
NA	TRBD2	TRBV7-6	TRBJ2-1	TGTGCCAGCAGCCGAGGGGGACTAGCGGAATACAATGAGCAGTTCTTC	CASSRGGLAEYNEQFF
NA	NA	TRBV27	TRBJ2-4	TGTGCCAGCAGTTTATCGATAGTCTCATCCATTCAGTACTTC	CASSLSIVSSIQYF
NA	TRBD1	TRBV9	TRBJ2-7	TGTGCCAGCAGTCCGAGTGGGACAGGGGGCGACGAGCAGTACTTC	CASSPSGTGGDEQYF
few	NA	TRBV9	TRBJ2-1	TGTGCCAGCAGCGCTTTTTCGGACTCGATTAATGAGCAGTTCTTC	CASSAFSDSINEQFF
NA	NA	TRBV29-1	TRBJ2-2	TGCAGCGTTGTCGGACCGACAGGGGAGGGGACCGGGGAGCTGTTTTTT	CSVVGPTGEGTGELFF
NA	TRBD2	TRBV27	TRBJ2-7	TGTGCCAGCAGTTTAGGGGGAGGGCGGCCTGCCGAGCAGTACTTC	CASSLGGGRPAEQYF
NA	NA	TRBV9	TRBJ2-3	TGTGCCAGCAGCGTAGGTGGAACGGATACGCAGTATTTT	CASSVGGTDTQYF